Included here is one T cell receptor (beta chain) sequence, with context. This sample is part of a study of blood T cell repertoires in COVID-19. Generated by immunoSEQ multiplex PCR, the TCRdb table keeps only in-frame clones and is missing some. The sample records about 90,000 clones, around 90% being singletons. The CDR3 extends over 12 amino acids. The germline V gene has CDR1 SNHLY and CDR2 FYNNEI. The V segment lost 5 bases and the J segment 6 bases; nucleotides outside the gene matches: 3. Sequencing was performed on peripheral blood. The chain joins TRBV2 to TRBJ2-7; 8 bases fit TRBD1. The receptor was derived from a male donor with acute or convalescent COVID-19. Written as DNA, the CDR3 is TGTGCCAGCAGTATAGACAGGGGCGAGCAGTACTTC. Residues: CASSIDRGEQYF.